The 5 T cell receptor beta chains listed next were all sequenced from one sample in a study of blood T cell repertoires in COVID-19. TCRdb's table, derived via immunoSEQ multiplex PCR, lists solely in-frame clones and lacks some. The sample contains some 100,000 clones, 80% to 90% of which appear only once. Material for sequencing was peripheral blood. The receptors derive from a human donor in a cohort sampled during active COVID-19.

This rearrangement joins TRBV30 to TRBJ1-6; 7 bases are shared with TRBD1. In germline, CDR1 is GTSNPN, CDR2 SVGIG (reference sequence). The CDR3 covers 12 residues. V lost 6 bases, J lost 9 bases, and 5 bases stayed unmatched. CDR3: CACTTGPSPLHF. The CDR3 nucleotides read TGTGCCTGTACGACAGGGCCTTCACCCCTCCACTTT.

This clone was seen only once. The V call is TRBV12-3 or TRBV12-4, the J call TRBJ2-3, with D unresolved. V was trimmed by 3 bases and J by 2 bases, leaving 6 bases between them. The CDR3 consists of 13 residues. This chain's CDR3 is CASSLRITDTQYF. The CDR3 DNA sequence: TGTGCCAGCAGTTTGCGGATCACAGATACGCAGTATTTT.

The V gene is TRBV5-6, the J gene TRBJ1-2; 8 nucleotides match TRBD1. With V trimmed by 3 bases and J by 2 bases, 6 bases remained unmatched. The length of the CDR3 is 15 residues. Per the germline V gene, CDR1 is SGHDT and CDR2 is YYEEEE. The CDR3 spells CASSSMPGGNYGYTF. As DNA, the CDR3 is TGTGCCAGCAGCTCGATGCCAGGGGGCAACTATGGCTACACCTTC.

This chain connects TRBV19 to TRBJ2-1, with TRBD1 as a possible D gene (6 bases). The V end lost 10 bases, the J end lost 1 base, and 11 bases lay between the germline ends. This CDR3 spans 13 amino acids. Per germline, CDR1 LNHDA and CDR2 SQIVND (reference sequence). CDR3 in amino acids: CATRGQSYNEQFF. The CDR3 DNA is TGTGCCACCCGAGGACAGTCCTACAATGAGCAGTTCTTC. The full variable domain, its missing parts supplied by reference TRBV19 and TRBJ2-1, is DGGITQSPKYLFRKEGQNVTLSCEQNLNHDAMYWYRQDPGQGLRLIYYSQIVNDFQKGDIAEGYSVSREKKESFPLTVTSAQKNPTAFYLCATRGQSYNEQFFGPGTRLTVL.

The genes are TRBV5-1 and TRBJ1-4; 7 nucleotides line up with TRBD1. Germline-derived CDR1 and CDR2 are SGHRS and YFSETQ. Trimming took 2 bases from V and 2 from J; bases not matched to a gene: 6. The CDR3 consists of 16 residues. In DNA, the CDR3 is TGCGCCAGCAGCTTCCACAGGGGCTCGACTAATGAAAAACTGTTTTTT. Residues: CASSFHRGSTNEKLFF.